This T cell receptor (beta chain) emerged from a study of cytomegalovirus exposure and HLA in healthy donors. This clone was seen more than once but under ten times. PCR amplification relied on 60 Vbeta primers (plus 13 Jbeta primers). The protocol was immunoSEQ multiplex PCR, while the TCRdb copy is restricted to in-frame clones and leaves out a portion. The table shows around 110,000 clones, with 9.5% occurring only once. The V end was cut by 4 bases, the J end by 1 base, with 11 bases between. The CDR3 has 14 amino acids. Germline lookup yields CDR1 SGHDT and CDR2 YYEEEE. Healthy donors of bone marrow made up the group.

The TCR originated in a man aged 25-45 years in good health and CMV-seronegative. The chain links TRBV5-6 to TRBJ1-1; no clear D. The material sequenced was PBMCs. CDR3 bases: TGTGCCAGCAGCCGCGGGAGGGCGAACACTGAAGCTTTCTTT. Translated, it gives CASSRGRANTEAFF.